This T cell receptor beta chain was recorded in a study of cytomegalovirus exposure and HLA in healthy donors. As regards this clone: What it recognizes is unknown.

PCR used 60 Vbeta primers and 13 Jbeta primers. The protocol was immunoSEQ multiplex PCR, while the TCRdb copy is restricted to in-frame clones and leaves out a portion. The profile shows tens of thousands of clones, about 72% of them singletons. The trim removed 4 bases at V and 4 bases at J, leaving 6 bases unmatched. This CDR3 is built from 15 residues. Germline V gene lookup returns CDR1 MNHNS and CDR2 SASEGT. General observations from the study: The analysis excluded some indistinguishable V segments, including TRBV6-2 and TRBV6-3. Cytomegalovirus status was reportedly diagnosed by the classifier with high sensitivity and specificity.

Unrecorded immune exposures were likely, despite nominal health at sampling. The chain combines TRBV6-1 with TRBJ1-5; the match to TRBD1 covers 8 bases. The sequence came from a man aged 45-60 years in good health and CMV-seropositive. What was sequenced was PBMCs. The CDR3 protein is CASSGPTGANQPQHF. The CDR3, as DNA: TGTGCCAGCAGTGGACCGACAGGGGCAAATCAGCCCCAGCATTTT.